This T cell receptor beta chain was recovered during a study of shared clonotypes between healthy human individuals. Study-wide results and limits: In contrast to clonotypes shared by all four donors, non-shared clonotypes had lower generation probabilities.

CDR1 and CDR2 (germline): MDHEN, SYDVKM. The CDR3 loop spans 16 amino acids. V shed 5 bases and J 6 bases; nucleotides not matched to a gene: 9. Nashville, Tennessee was home to all donors, each a Caucasian adult. Investigators divided CD4+ cells into CD45RA+ naive and CD45RA-negative memory subsets. Original processing notes: Without quality scores, immunoSEQ junctional reads could not be filtered like full-length reads. Profiled with immunoSEQ multiplex PCR; TCRdb holds only in-frame clones, not every one. V, J and clone size reflect that table, while D and trimming were determined from the DNA. Among some 1.1 million clones listed, approximately 80% were seen once. Notes on this clone: The antigen is unknown.

The clonotype comes from a man younger than 35 in good health. Some clones in this sample may be carry-over from other donors' samples. The rearrangement uses TRBV28 and TRBJ1-5, with 11 bases fitting TRBD1. The sequencing input was memory CD4+ T cells from PBMCs. Regarding subset: CD45RA-negative fraction. The CDR3 region is CASSQGTGGKGQPQHF. DNA of the CDR3: TGTGCCAGCAGTCAAGGGACAGGGGGGAAGGGTCAGCCCCAGCATTTT. Supplemented by reference TRBV28 and TRBJ1-5, the full variable domain reads DVKVTQSSRYLVKRTGEKVFLECVQDMDHENMFWYRQDPGLGLRLIYFSYDVKMKEKGDIPEGYSVSREKKERFSLILESASTNQTSMYLCASSQGTGGKGQPQHFGDGTRLSIL.